This TCR beta chain was sequenced for a study of blood T cell repertoires in COVID-19. Study processing details: Reference gene primer amplification gave nucleated cell count estimates. Sequencing used immunoSEQ multiplex PCR; TCRdb keeps in-frame clones, though not all of them. Clonal size and the V and J genes are those of that table, whereas D and trimming came from the DNA. The table lists tens of thousands of clones, 75% to 85% of them singletons, with 25% in the top ten. V was trimmed by 3 bases and J by 0 bases, leaving 9 bases between them. The CDR3 is 14 amino acids. CDR1 and CDR2 from the germline V gene are DFQATT and SNEGSKA (reference sequence).

Sequencing used peripheral blood. This TCR was recovered from a man in his 70s with active COVID-19. The chain has TRBV20-1 and TRBJ1-3; TRBD1 is a possible D gene (5 bases). The CDR3 DNA follows: TGCAGTGCTAGTCCGGGGGGCTCTGGAAACACCATATATTTT. Residues: CSASPGGSGNTIYF.